This T cell receptor beta chain originates from a study of TIL therapy for anti-PD-1-resistant metastatic lung cancer. Study summary: Most patients had lung adenocarcinoma; several tumors were EGFR-mutant, two ALK-rearranged; half smoked currently or formerly.

From germline, CDR1 is MNHEY and CDR2 SVGEGT. Trimming cost V 4 bases and J 7 bases, with 11 bases left between them. CDR3 length: 13 residues. On this clone itself: Its antigen is currently unknown.

Sequencing used immunoSEQ v3. This table comes from immunoSEQ multiplex PCR, and its TCRdb copy is limited to in-frame clones, with some not included. The data contain about 46,000 clones, approximately 86% of them seen just once; the ten biggest clones take up about 5%. Time point reported: pre-treatment sample, taken before nivolumab and TIL therapy. Findings and limits, study-wide: After infusion, TIL clonotypes partly replaced peripheral T cells and declined over months.

J is TRBJ1-5 and V is TRBV6-2 or TRBV6-3; perhaps TRBD1 as D (6 bases). The receptor's source is a person between 25 and 80 years old with non-small cell lung cancer. The material sequenced was blood, taken at baseline. As DNA, the CDR3 is TGTGCCAGCAGTTCGGGGGCAAGACAGCCCCAGCATTTT. It specifies CASSSGARQPQHF.